What follows is one T cell receptor (beta chain) and its context. This clonotype was picked up many times. This clone's antigen is unknown. No quality values exist for individual bases; no much larger clone is one base distant. The data were obtained in a study of regulatory T cells in long-lasting Graves disease (dated by TCRdb to about 2021). About the study as a whole: Antithyroid drugs had been taken for less than 3 months by newly diagnosed Graves' disease patients. The study was conducted in China and was registered as a clinical trial. A total of 35 or so samples were covered by TCR sequencing, comprising about 13 persistent and around 20 newly diagnosed Graves' disease patients. This study used TCR sequencing and RNA sequencing of peripheral blood to compare persistent Graves' disease patients against newly diagnosed Graves' disease patients. Results the study describes overall, beyond this receptor: The authors acknowledged the small sample size as a limitation that may reduce accuracy. Compared with newly diagnosed patients, patients with persistent Graves' disease had lower TCR Shannon entropy and fewer highly expanded clones, which suggests clonal expansion. The study examined only peripheral blood because the primary lesion, thyroid tissue, could not be accessed. Only the TCR beta chain was sequenced and analyzed. More public clonotypes were shared among persistent patients (roughly 3,000) than among newly diagnosed patients (966). Preferential use of TRBV28, TRBJ1-2 and TRBJ2-5 was observed in persistent disease, whereas TRBV20-1 and TRBJ2-1 were favored in newly diagnosed disease.

The time point label, read with the paper, signifies: newly diagnosed GD, antithyroid drugs for less than 3 months. For both TCR sequencing and RNA sequencing, RNA was extracted from PBMCs in TRIzol. The diagnosis of Graves' disease followed American Thyroid Association guidelines. Patients were recruited from an endocrinology department in Xi'an, China. Each patient gave approximately 10 milliliters of peripheral blood, collected in an EDTA anticoagulant tube. Ficoll Paque Plus density gradient separation was used to isolate PBMCs, and no further T cell sorting was done. RNA quality was checked with an Agilent 2100 Bioanalyzer and agarose gel, and concentration with a NanoDrop 2000. From the germline V gene, CDR1 is SGHNT and CDR2 is YENEEA. The V end gives up 1 base and the J end 10 bases, leaving 11 bases in the junction not matched to a gene. The CDR3 spans 16 residues, from the cysteine through the phenylalanine. The retained sequence is limited to the CDR3, 48 bases, with the frame set at the first base.

The library was prepared using multiplex PCR. Sequencing was performed on an Illumina HiSeq 4000. CDR3 regions were amplified by Arm-PCR with iRepertoire HTBI primers to construct TCR beta libraries. Before sequencing, the PCR products underwent gel purification. On the authors' methods: Across samples, 62 TRBV and 13 to 15 TRBJ segments were identified and used for gene usage analysis of CDR3 amino acid clonotypes. COPE and FqMerger were used to merge filtered high-quality paired reads into contigs. BLAST was used to align contigs to IMGT TRBV, TRBD and TRBJ reference genes, with CDR3 defined following IMGT. Any clonotype with a frequency above 0.1% was classified as a highly expanded clone. Shannon entropy was used to measure repertoire diversity, and the Gini coefficient was used to measure V-J evenness. Public clonotypes were defined as clonotypes shared by more than one individual. TCRdb applied fastp at Q25 and MiXCR to the public reads, then kept only in-frame beta chains. Every CDR3 protein is listed once, alongside the most common genes and DNA of its rows. The V and J calls were determined by TCRdb, not by the authors. The sample records around 450,000 distinct CDR3 sequences, 15% of which are singletons. The ten largest clonotypes hold 16% of the sample.

This sample was shared with a second study, whose subject was T cells in Graves' hyperthyroidism and ophthalmopathy. The second source states: Stable Graves' hyperthyroidism was defined as the absence of progression to ophthalmopathy over 18 months of follow-up. The hyperthyroidism patients were between 18 and 65 years old and newly diagnosed, with a disease duration of less than 2 months. The study excluded patients with uncontrolled infections, other autoimmune diseases, pregnancy or lactation. Diagnoses relied on clinical symptoms, serum thyroxine and TRAb, thyroid ultrasound and orbital computed tomography. A first-round RT-PCR of the TCR CDR3 used the HTBI primer set with the Qiagen OneStep RT-PCR kit. Most expanded thyroid clonotypes (frequency above 0.001) were also detected in blood, suggesting blood repertoires may reflect thyroid immune responses. Ophthalmopathy was separated from stable hyperthyroidism by a 13 V-J signature model, with over 85% sensitivity and approximately 84% specificity obtained in cross-validation and 80%/75% obtained in testing. During validation, the model predicted progression to ophthalmopathy a median of approximately 6.5 months ahead of onset, with roughly 65% sensitivity and almost 75% specificity. TCR V-J signatures able to tell the groups apart were searched for in a discovery cohort of about a hundred patients, of whom roughly 42 had Graves' ophthalmopathy and about 55 had stable Graves' hyperthyroidism. Prospective prediction of ophthalmopathy was tested in an independent validation cohort of 18 hyperthyroidism patients and 17 patients who later progressed to ophthalmopathy. The 85 to 100 discovery patients were divided at random into training and test sets in a 7:3 ratio. Thyroid tissue and blood T-cell repertoires from more than five Graves' hyperthyroidism patients were also compared in the study. After sampling, hyperthyroidism patients received methimazole starting at 30 mg daily, and ophthalmopathy patients received high-dose intravenous methylprednisolone. Libraries were constructed in a second round of multiplex PCR, after which size selection and purification were carried out. Sequencing of the libraries was done on an Illumina HiSeq2000 using paired-end 100 bp reads. SOAPnuke was used to process the raw data, throwing out any read that contained adapters or uncalled bases, had a mean Phred below 15, or lacked an exact constant-primer or identifier match. High-quality paired reads were merged using COPE v1.2.5, and each unique nucleotide sequence was defined as a clonotype. Clonotypes were aligned to IMGT TRBV, TRBD and TRBJ reference segments using MiTCR v1.1. Analysis was restricted to V-J combinations with a frequency above 0.0001, which covered about 99% of repertoires. The TCS score was defined as F50 (clonal expansion) divided by E x V (chaos), with BLOSUM62-based TCRdist calculated between CDR3 peptides within each V-J. Welch's t-statistics and random forest reduced several hundred V-J features to under 15, which were used in a naive Bayes classifier (R e1071). No statistical method was used to fix the sample size in advance, and group allocation was not hidden from the investigators. The paper reports TCR Vbeta CDR3 sequencing of 135 peripheral blood samples: around 45 ophthalmopathy, under 80 hyperthyroidism and around 17 progressor patients.

Recombination joined TRBV11-3 with TRBJ2-1, with TRBD2 identical over 9 junction bases. Sequencing used peripheral blood mononuclear cells (PBMCs), obtained at new diagnosis, from a patient treated with antithyroid drugs. The sequence was collected from a woman between 25 and 40 years old with Graves disease. Donor details come from another sample of the same person, matched by shared clones. The sequenced DNA: TGTGCCAGCAGCTTAGTTGGCGGGAGGGCCGAGGGAGAGCAGTTCTTC. Protein translation: CASSLVGGRAEGEQFF.